This paragraph covers one T cell receptor beta chain sequence. Original processing methods: Amplification with reference gene primers provided the estimates of nucleated cell counts. Sequencing was performed with immunoSEQ multiplex PCR; in TCRdb, only in-frame clones are kept and a portion is missing. That table furnishes V, J and clone size, whereas the DNA furnished D and trimming. In the table there are 200,000 to 300,000 clones, around 90% of which are singletons. The sample belongs to a study of blood T cell repertoires in COVID-19. Across the study: Acute-phase and convalescent COVID-19 samples originated in the United States, Italy and Spain. Sample material is recorded as cDNA or gDNA derived from T cells, B-cell-depleted T cells, or PBMCs.

The CDR3 contains 13 residues. Germline V gene lookup returns CDR1 KGHSH and CDR2 LQKENI. The V gene lost 4 bases and the J gene lost 3 bases, with 9 bases spanning the gap. J is TRBJ1-1 and V is TRBV18, with TRBD1 as a possible D gene (5 bases). This clonotype was sampled from a man aged 55-75 years who had recovered from COVID-19. Sequencing was done on a sample of peripheral blood. In DNA, the CDR3 is TGTGCCAGCTCACAGGGGCTAGACACTGAAGCTTTCTTT. This encodes CASSQGLDTEAFF.